This T cell receptor beta chain appears in the sequencing data of a study of cytomegalovirus exposure and HLA in healthy donors. With 3 bases removed from V and 6 bases from J, the gap between germline ends came to 8 bases. Germline V gives CDR1 MRHNA, CDR2 SNTAGT. This CDR3 has 13 amino acids. The sample holds one count of this clone. PCR was performed using 60 Vbeta and 13 Jbeta primers. Assay: immunoSEQ multiplex PCR; the TCRdb copy retains only in-frame clones and omits some. The sample lists around 150,000 clones, over 60% occurring once. V usage is TRBV6-4 and J usage is TRBJ2-2, with D maybe TRBD2 (5 bases). What was sequenced was PBMCs. This receptor was taken from a man aged 40-49 years in good health and CMV-seronegative. CDR3 residues: CASSERDAGELFF. As DNA, the CDR3 is TGTGCCAGCAGTGAACGGGATGCCGGGGAGCTGTTTTTT.